The T cell receptor beta chain under discussion was sequenced for a study of blood T cells in healthy people across ages. Study-level points and caveats: Diversity estimates drawn from one million T cells were deemed underestimates. There was a strong correlation between TCR beta diversity and naive T cell percentage. CMV status of donors was unknown, possibly confounding expanded clonotype changes.

Germline loops: CDR1 SGHRS, CDR2 YFSETQ. The CDR3 is 14 amino acids. V was cut by 0 bases and J by 8 bases, with 9 bases left in between. A word on this clonotype: As yet, its antigen is unknown.

The study recruited healthy Caucasian donors from Russia who were aged about 6 to 100. Alongside a J-beta primer mix, a sample-barcoded 5' primer served in a second PCR lasting about 7 to 11 cycles. TCRdb reprocessed the 5' RACE reads via MiXCR and lists one record per CDR3 protein. The sample carries 1 million to 1.2 million distinct CDR3 sequences, around two fifths recorded once. This receptor was taken from a man aged 18 to 29 in good health. The V call is TRBV5-1, the J call TRBJ1-6, with no clear D. The specimen was blood. The CDR3 loop is CASSLEGKDSPLHF. CDR3 sequence (DNA): TGCGCCAGCAGCTTGGAAGGGAAGGATTCACCCCTCCACTTT.